The rows below give T cell receptor beta chains drawn from one sample of a study of cytomegalovirus exposure and HLA in healthy donors. Here immunoSEQ multiplex PCR was the method, and the copy in TCRdb shows in-frame clones only, minus some. The data show 200,000 or so clones, with roughly 91% seen just once and 1.5% to 2.5% held by the top ten. Sequencing was performed on PBMCs. The receptors come from a woman in her late teens or twenties in good health and CMV-seropositive. Each CDR3 is given with its conserved first and last residue.

len: 14; v_gene: TRBV18; CDR3aa: CASSPTSSTDTQYF
len: 17; v_gene: TRBV9; CDR3aa: CASSLSMDRGSNTEAFF
len: 11; v_gene: TRBV6-5; CDR3aa: CASTGGDTQYF
len: 16; v_gene: TRBV29-1; CDR3aa: CSVEAGGENPTGELFF
len: 14; v_gene: TRBV5-4; CDR3aa: CASSDREVGYEQYF
len: 15; v_gene: TRBV6-1; CDR3aa: CASSEMTGGQFRLFF
len: 14; v_gene: TRBV28; CDR3aa: CASSPGQGYTEAFF
len: 14; v_gene: TRBV5-1; CDR3aa: CASRPTTGPHEQYF
len: 13; v_gene: TRBV19; CDR3aa: CASRRVGGREQYF
len: 13; v_gene: TRBV2; CDR3aa: CASSDRGSYEQYF
len: 12; v_gene: TRBV28; CDR3aa: CASAPLSGLKFF
len: 15; v_gene: TRBV5-5; CDR3aa: CASSSGGPGYNEQFF
len: 16; v_gene: TRBV7-9; CDR3aa: CASSYYGGPANEKLFF
len: 14; v_gene: TRBV15; CDR3aa: CATSRVRGGQPQHF
len: 15; v_gene: TRBV7-2; CDR3aa: CASSFSGVGTGELFF
len: 15; v_gene: TRBV30; CDR3aa: CAWSVGEGLQETQYF
len: 15; v_gene: TRBV9; CDR3aa: CASTGTLSSGNTIYF
len: 14; v_gene: TRBV7-7; CDR3aa: CASSPLGGGETQYF
len: 13; v_gene: TRBV30; CDR3aa: CAWTIAGGTEQYF
len: 16; v_gene: TRBV10-3; CDR3aa: CAISESMASGKETQYF
len: 13; v_gene: TRBV27; CDR3aa: CASSLKGTGPLYF
len: 17; v_gene: TRBV27; CDR3aa: CASSLWASGRSYNEQFF
len: 16; v_gene: TRBV18; CDR3aa: CASFSTGGRSGNTIYF
len: 16; v_gene: TRBV5-1; CDR3aa: CASSLGLAGDTDTQYF
len: 18; v_gene: TRBV28; CDR3aa: CASSSGWDRRQGLQPQHF
len: 14; v_gene: TRBV11-2; CDR3aa: CASSARDRGLEQYF
len: 15; v_gene: TRBV27; CDR3aa: CASSSPGTAPDEQYF
len: 11; v_gene: TRBV30; CDR3aa: CAWSGSGGYTF
len: 14; v_gene: TRBV6-6; CDR3aa: CASSYYLAGGEQYF
len: 14; v_gene: TRBV11-2; CDR3aa: CASSRRTALETQYF
len: 16; v_gene: TRBV4-1; CDR3aa: CASSQDQAGGRYEQYF
len: 15; v_gene: TRBV5-1; CDR3aa: CASSLGKTGNTEAFF
len: 16; v_gene: TRBV5-1; CDR3aa: CASSLERGTGGYGYTF